This record looks at one T cell receptor beta chain sequence and its context. What it binds is not known. The ends were cut back, 4 bases at V and 4 bases at J, with 12 bases in the middle. The CDR3 has 14 amino acids. CDR1 SGHNT and CDR2 YENEEA come from the germline V gene. Assay: immunoSEQ multiplex PCR; the TCRdb copy retains only in-frame clones and omits some. The table records some 90,000 clones, around 90% of them present only once. This entry is derived from a study of graft-versus-host responses after intestinal transplantation. This clonotype was sampled from a human donor who was the organ donor for an intestinal transplant. The sequencing used unstimulated CD8+ T cells sorted from spleen or lymph node cells, collected before transplant. The chain joins TRBV11-3 to TRBJ2-3; D call uncertain. CDR3 sequence (DNA): TGTGCCAGCAGCTCCTACTTGGAGTCAGATACGCAGTATTTT. Its translation is CASSSYLESDTQYF.